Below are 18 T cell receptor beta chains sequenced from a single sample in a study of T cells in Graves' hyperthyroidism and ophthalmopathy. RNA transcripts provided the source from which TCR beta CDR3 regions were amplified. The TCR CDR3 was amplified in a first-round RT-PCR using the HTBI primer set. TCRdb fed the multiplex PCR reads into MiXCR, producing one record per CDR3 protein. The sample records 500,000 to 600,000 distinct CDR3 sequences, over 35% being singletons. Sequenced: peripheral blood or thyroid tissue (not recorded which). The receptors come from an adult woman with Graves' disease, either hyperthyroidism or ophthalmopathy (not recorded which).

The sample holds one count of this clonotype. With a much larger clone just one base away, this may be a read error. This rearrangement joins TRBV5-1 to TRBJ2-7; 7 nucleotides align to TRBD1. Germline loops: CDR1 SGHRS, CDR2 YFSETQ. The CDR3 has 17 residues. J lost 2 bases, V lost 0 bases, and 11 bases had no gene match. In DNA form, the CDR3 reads TGCGCCAGCAGCTTGGCGTCCGGACAGGTGAAACCCTACGAGCAGTACTTC. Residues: CASSLASGQVKPYEQYF.

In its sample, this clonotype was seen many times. CDR3 protein: CSASRRASNEKLFF. The CDR3 DNA reads as TGCAGTGCTAGTCGCCGGGCCTCTAATGAAAAACTGTTTTTT. The genes are TRBV20-1 and TRBJ1-4, with unresolved D. Germline loops: CDR1 DFQATT, CDR2 SNEGSKA (reference sequence). CDR3 length: 14 amino acids. V was pared by 3 bases and J by 3 bases, with 11 bases between.

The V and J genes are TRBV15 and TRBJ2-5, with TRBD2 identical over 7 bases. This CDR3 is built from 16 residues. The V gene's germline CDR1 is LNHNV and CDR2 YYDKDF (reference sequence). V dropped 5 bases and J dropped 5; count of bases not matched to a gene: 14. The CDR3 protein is CATSPPAGTRRETQYF. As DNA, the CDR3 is TGTGCCACCAGCCCCCCAGCGGGGACCCGGAGGGAGACCCAGTACTTC.

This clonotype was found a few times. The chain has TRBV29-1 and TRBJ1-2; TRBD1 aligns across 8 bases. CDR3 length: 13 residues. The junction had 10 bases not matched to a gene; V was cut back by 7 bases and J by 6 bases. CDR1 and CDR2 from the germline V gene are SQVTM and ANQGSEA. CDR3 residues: CSAKSQGADGYTF. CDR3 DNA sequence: TGCAGCGCAAAAAGTCAGGGGGCGGATGGCTACACCTTC.

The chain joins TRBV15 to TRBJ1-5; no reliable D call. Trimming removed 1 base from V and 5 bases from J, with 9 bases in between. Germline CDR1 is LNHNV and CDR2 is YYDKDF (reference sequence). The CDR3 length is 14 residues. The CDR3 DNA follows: TGTGCCACCAGCAGAGTGACGGGTGATCAGCCCCAGCATTTT. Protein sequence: CATSRVTGDQPQHF.

The CDR3 coding sequence is TGCGCCAGCACCCGACTAGCGGGAAGAGACCCCGGGGAGCTGTTTTTT. This gives the protein CASTRLAGRDPGELFF. This chain connects TRBV4-3 to TRBJ2-2, with TRBD2 matching 11 bases. Germline assignment: CDR1 LGHNA and CDR2 YSLEER. The CDR3 is 16 residues long. The V segment lost 7 bases and the J segment 6 bases; nucleotides outside the gene matches: 10.

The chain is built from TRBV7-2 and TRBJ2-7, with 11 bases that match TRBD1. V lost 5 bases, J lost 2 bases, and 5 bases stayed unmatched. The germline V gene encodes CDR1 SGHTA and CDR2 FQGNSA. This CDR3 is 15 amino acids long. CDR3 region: CASSLGQGGTYEQYF. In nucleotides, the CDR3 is TGTGCCAGCAGCCTGGGACAGGGGGGAACCTACGAGCAGTACTTC.

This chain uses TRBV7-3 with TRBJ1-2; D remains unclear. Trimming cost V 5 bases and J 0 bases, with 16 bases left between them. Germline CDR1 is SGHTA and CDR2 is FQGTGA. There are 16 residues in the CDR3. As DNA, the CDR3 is TGTGCCAGCAGCCCCAGCGGCGTACTGGCTAACTATGGCTACACCTTC. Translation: CASSPSGVLANYGYTF.

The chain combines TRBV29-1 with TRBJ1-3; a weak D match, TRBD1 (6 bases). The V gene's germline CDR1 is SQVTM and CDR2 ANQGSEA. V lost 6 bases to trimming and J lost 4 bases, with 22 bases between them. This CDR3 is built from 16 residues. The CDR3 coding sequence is TGCAGCGTAAGGCAGGGGAGCGGCTCAAGCGGAAACACCATATATTTT. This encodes CSVRQGSGSSGNTIYF.

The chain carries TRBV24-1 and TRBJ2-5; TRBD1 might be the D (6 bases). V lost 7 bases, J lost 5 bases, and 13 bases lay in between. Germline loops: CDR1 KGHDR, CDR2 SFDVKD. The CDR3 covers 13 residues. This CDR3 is CATRARGLETQYF. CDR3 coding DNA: TGTGCCACCAGAGCCAGGGGATTGGAGACCCAGTACTTC.

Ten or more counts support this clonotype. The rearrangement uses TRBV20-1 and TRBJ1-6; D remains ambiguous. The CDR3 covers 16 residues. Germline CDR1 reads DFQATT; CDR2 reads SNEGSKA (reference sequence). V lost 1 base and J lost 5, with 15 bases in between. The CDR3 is CSARGRARPNNSPLHF. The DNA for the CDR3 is TGCAGTGCTAGAGGTCGAGCAAGGCCTAATAATTCACCCCTCCACTTT.

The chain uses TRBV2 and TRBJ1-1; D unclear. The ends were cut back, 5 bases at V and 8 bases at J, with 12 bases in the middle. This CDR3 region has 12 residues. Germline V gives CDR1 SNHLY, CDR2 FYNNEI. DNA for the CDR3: TGTGCCAGCAGTACTCAGACGGACGAAGCTTTCTTT. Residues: CASSTQTDEAFF.

Written as DNA, the CDR3 is TGTGCCAGCGTGCCGGGACAGACAACCTACGAGCAGTACTTC. Translating gives CASVPGQTTYEQYF. The V and J genes are TRBV28 and TRBJ2-7, with 7 bases lining up with TRBD1. Germline CDR1 is MDHEN and CDR2 is SYDVKM. Trimming cost V 8 bases and J 2 bases; bases outside gene matches: 9. This CDR3 spans 14 amino acids. Full variable domain (missing parts from reference TRBV28 and TRBJ2-7): DVKVTQSSRYLVKRTGEKVFLECVQDMDHENMFWYRQDPGLGLRLIYFSYDVKMKEKGDIPEGYSVSREKKERFSLILESASTNQTSMYLCASVPGQTTYEQYFGPGTRLTVT.

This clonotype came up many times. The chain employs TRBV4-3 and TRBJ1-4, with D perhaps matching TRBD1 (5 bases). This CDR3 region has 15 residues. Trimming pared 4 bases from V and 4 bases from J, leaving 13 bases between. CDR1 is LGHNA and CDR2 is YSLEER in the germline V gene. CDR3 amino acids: CASSPWGGSNEKLFF. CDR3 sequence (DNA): TGCGCCAGCAGCCCTTGGGGCGGAAGTAATGAAAAACTGTTTTTT.

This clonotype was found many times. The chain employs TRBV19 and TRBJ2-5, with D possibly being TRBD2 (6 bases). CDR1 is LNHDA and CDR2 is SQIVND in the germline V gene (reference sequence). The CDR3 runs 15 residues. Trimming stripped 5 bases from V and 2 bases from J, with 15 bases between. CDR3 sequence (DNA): TGTGCCAGTAGTGGAAGGTCGAGCGGGCAAGAGACCCAGTACTTC. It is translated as CASSGRSSGQETQYF.

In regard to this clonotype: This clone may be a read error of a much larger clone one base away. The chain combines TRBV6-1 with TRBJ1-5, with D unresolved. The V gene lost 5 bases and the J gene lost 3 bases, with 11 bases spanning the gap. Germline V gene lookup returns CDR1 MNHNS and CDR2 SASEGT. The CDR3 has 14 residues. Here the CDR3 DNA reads TGTGCCAGCAGTAAAGGCCGGCTCAATCAGCCCCAGCATTTT. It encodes CASSKGRLNQPQHF.

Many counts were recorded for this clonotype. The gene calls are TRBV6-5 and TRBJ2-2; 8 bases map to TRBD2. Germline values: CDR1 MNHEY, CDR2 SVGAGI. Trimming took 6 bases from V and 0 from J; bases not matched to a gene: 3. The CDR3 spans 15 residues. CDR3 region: CASRTGGPNTGELFF. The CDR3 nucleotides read TGTGCCAGCAGGACGGGAGGGCCGAACACCGGGGAGCTGTTTTTT.

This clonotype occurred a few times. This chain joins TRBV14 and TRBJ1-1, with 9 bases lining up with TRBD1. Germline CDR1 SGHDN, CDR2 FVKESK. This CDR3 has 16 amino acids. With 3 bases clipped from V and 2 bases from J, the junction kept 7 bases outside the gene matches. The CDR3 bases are TGTGCCAGCAGCCAGGGACCGGGACAGGGAAACACTGAAGCTTTCTTT. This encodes CASSQGPGQGNTEAFF.